The next 6 T cell receptor beta chains were all read from a single sample in a study of blood T cell repertoires in COVID-19. Method: immunoSEQ multiplex PCR; TCRdb's copy keeps in-frame clones and lacks some. The profile covers roughly 49,000 clones, with around 68% appearing a single time and 8.5% to 9% taken by the ten largest. Sequenced sample: peripheral blood. The receptors here all came from a woman in her seventies with acute or convalescent COVID-19.

This chain uses TRBV12-5 with TRBJ2-1; D is possibly TRBD2 (6 bases). CDR3 length: 16 residues. Trimming removed 2 bases from V and 2 bases from J, with 13 bases in between. CDR1 and CDR2 from the germline V gene are LGHNT and FRNRAP. In DNA, the CDR3 is TGTGCTAGTGGTTTGCCCCTAGCGTGGGCCTACAATGAGCAGTTCTTC. Protein product: CASGLPLAWAYNEQFF.

The chain uses TRBV2 and TRBJ1-1; no firm D call. Trimming cost V 5 bases and J 5 bases, with 15 bases left between them. This CDR3 spans 14 amino acids. Germline CDR1 is SNHLY and CDR2 is FYNNEI. The CDR3 reads CASSSQWGGTEAFF. The CDR3 DNA is TGTGCCAGCAGTTCTCAGTGGGGAGGGACTGAAGCTTTCTTT.

This sequence joins TRBV3-1 (or the pseudogene TRBV3-2) and TRBJ2-2; D not certain. The length of the CDR3 is 14 residues. V gave up 1 base and J gave up 5 bases, with 8 bases separating them. Germline V lookup: CDR1 LGHDT, CDR2 YNNKEL (reference sequence). The CDR3: CASSQVLSTGELFF. The CDR3 nucleotides are TGTGCCAGCAGCCAAGTTTTGTCTACCGGGGAGCTGTTTTTT.

This clone was recorded once. The V gene is TRBV5-4, the J gene TRBJ2-3; tentative D call: TRBD2 (6 bases). Germline assignment: CDR1 SGHNT and CDR2 YYREEE (reference sequence). V lost 4 bases, J lost 2 bases, and 11 bases lay in between. This CDR3 region has 14 residues. The CDR3: CASSPGVTTDTQYF. The CDR3 bases are TGTGCCAGCAGCCCGGGGGTGACCACAGATACGCAGTATTTT. Complete variable domain (other parts from reference TRBV5-4 and TRBJ2-3): ETGVTQSPTHLIKTRGQQVTLRCSSQSGHNTVSWYQQALGQGPQFIFQYYREEENGRGNFPPRFSGLQFPNYSSELNVNALELDDSALYLCASSPGVTTDTQYFGPGTRLTVL.

The genes are TRBV4-2 and TRBJ1-5, with TRBD1 matching 7 bases. CDR3 size: 15 residues. Germline V CDR1 and CDR2: LGHNA, YNFKEQ. J was trimmed by 5 bases and V by 4 bases; bases with no gene match: 8. CDR3 sequence reads: CASSLLWDRDQPQHF. CDR3 coding DNA: TGTGCCAGCAGCCTACTATGGGACAGAGATCAGCCCCAGCATTTT.

The chain couples TRBV20-1 to TRBJ2-7; D not resolved. The V and J ends lost 0 bases and 3 bases respectively, with 3 bases between them. Germline V gene lookup returns CDR1 DFQATT and CDR2 SNEGSKA (reference sequence). This CDR3 is built from 11 residues. CDR3 protein: CSARDLYEQYF. CDR3 in DNA: TGCAGTGCTAGAGATCTCTACGAGCAGTACTTC.